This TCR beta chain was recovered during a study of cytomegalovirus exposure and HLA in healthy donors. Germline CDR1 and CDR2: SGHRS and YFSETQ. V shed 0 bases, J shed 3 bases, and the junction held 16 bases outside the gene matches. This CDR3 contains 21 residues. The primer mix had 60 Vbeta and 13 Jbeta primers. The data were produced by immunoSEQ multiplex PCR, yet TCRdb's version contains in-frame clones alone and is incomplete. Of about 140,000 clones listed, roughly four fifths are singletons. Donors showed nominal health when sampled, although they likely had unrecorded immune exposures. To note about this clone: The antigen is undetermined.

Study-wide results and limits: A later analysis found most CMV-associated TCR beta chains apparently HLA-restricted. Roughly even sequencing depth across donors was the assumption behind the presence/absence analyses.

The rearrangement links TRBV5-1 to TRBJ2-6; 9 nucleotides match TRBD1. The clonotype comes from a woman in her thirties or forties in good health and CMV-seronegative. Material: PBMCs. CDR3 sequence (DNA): TGCGCCAGCAGCTTGGAGATCTTGCGGGACAGGGTGTTTCTTGGGGCCAACGTCCTGACTTTC. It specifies CASSLEILRDRVFLGANVLTF. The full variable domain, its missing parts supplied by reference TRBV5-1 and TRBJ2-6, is KAGVTQTPRYLIKTRGQQVTLSCSPISGHRSVSWYQQTPGQGLQFLFEYFSETQRNKGNFPGRFSGRQFSNSRSEMNVSTLELGDSALYLCASSLEILRDRVFLGANVLTFGAGSRLTVL.